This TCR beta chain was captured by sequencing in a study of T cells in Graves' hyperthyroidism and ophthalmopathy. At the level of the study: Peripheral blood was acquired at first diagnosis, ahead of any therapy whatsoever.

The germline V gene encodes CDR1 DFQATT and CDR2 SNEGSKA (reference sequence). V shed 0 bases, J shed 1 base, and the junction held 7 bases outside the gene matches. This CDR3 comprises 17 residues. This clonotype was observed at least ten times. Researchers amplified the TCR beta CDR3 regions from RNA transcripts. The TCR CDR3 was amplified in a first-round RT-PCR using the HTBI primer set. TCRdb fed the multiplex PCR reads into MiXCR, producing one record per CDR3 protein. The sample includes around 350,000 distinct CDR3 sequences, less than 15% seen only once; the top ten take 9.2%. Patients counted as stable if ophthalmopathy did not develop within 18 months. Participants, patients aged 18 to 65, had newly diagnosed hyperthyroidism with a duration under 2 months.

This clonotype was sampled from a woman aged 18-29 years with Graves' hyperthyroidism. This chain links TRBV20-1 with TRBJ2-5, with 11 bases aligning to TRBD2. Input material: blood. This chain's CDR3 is CSARETRLAGSQETQYF. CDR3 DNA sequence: TGCAGTGCTAGAGAGACAAGACTAGCGGGGTCCCAAGAGACCCAGTACTTC.